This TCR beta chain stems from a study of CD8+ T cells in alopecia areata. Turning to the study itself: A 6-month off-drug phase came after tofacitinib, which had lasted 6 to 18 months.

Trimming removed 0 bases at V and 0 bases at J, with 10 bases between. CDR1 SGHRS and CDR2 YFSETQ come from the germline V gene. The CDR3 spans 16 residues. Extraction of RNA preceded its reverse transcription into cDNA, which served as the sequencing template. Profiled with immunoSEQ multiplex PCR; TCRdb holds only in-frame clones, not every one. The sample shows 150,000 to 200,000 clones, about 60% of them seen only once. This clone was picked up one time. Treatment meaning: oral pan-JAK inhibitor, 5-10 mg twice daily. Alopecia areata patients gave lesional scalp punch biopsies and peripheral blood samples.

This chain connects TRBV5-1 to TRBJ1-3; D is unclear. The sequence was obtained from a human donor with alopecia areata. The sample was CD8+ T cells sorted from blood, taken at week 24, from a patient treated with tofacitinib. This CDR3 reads CASSLGARSSGNTIYF. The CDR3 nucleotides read TGCGCCAGCAGCTTGGGGGCAAGGAGCTCTGGAAACACCATATATTTT.